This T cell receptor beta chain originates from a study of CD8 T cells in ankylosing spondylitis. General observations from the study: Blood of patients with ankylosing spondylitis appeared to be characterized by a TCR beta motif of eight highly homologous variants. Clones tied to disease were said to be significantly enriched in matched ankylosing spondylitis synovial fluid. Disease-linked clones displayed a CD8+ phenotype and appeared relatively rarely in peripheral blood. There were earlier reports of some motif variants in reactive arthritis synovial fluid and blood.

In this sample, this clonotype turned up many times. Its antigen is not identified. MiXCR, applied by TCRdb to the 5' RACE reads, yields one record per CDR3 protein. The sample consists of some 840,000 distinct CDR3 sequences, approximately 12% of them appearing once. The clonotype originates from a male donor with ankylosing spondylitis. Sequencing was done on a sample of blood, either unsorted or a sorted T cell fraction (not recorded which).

As DNA, the CDR3 is TGCGCCAGCAGCCAAGAGCGTTTCTGGAGCGCAGATACGCAGTATTTT. Its translation is CASSQERFWSADTQYF. The genes are TRBV4-3 and TRBJ2-3; no definite D call. The CDR3 contains 16 residues. Germline values: CDR1 LGHNA, CDR2 YSLEER. The V end lost 0 bases, the J end lost 4 bases, and 14 bases lay between the germline ends.